This TCR beta chain was identified during a study of T cells of healthy individuals. TCRdb reprocessed the 5' RACE reads with MiXCR, giving one entry per CDR3 protein. Seen here are roughly 87,000 distinct CDR3 sequences, roughly a sixth observed once, and the top ten hold about 6%. This clonotype was counted ten times or more. The V end was cut by 8 bases, the J end by 2 bases, with 22 bases between. Germline V CDR1 and CDR2: SGDLS, YYNGEE. This CDR3 region has 16 residues. The receptor's source is a human donor in good health. This chain links TRBV9 with TRBJ1-1, with a weak D call TRBD1 (5 bases). This CDR3 is CARVRGCMVVNTEAFF. In DNA, the CDR3 is TGTGCCAGAGTGAGGGGCTGTATGGTAGTAAACACTGAAGCTTTCTTT.